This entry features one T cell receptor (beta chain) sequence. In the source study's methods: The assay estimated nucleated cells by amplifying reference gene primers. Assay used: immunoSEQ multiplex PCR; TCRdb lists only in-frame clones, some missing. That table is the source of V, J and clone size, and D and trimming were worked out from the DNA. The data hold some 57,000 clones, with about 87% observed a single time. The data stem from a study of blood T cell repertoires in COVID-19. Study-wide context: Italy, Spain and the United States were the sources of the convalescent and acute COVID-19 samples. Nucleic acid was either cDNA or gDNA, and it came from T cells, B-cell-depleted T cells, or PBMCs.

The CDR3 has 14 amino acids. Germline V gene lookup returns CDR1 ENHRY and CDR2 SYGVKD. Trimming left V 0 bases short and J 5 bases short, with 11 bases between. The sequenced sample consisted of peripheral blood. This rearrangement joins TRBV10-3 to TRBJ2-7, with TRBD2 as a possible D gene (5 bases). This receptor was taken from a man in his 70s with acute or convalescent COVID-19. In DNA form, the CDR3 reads TGTGCCATCAGTGAGTCGGGGAGACGGCACGAGCAGTACTTC. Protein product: CAISESGRRHEQYF.